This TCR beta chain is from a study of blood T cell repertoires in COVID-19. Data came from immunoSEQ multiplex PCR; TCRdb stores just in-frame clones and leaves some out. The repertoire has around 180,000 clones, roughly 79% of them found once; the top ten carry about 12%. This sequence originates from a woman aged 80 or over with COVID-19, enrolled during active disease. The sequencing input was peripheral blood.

CDR3 in amino acids: CASSPRQGALTDTQYF. The CDR3 nucleotides are TGTGCCAGCAGCCCTAGACAGGGGGCCCTTACAGATACGCAGTATTTT. The gene calls are TRBV28 and TRBJ2-3; 10 positions match TRBD1. Trimming took 6 bases from V and 3 from J; bases not matched to a gene: 9. The CDR3 has 16 residues. CDR1 is MDHEN, CDR2 SYDVKM, per germline.